This T cell receptor (beta chain) came from a study of CD4 T cells in relation to SARS-CoV-2 and coronaviruses. Study background: After roughly 11 days of antigen culture, PBMC TCR beta CDR3s were sequenced. The HLA restriction of the shared crossreactive spike epitopes was mapped.

For this clone: Its target is unknown.

CDR1 and CDR2 from the germline V gene are LNHDA and SQIVND (reference sequence). CDR3 length equals 16 residues. The ends were cut back, 3 bases at V and 1 base at J, with 15 bases in the middle. Study-level findings and limits: Crossreactive clones expanded significantly less to SARS-CoV-2 than monoreactive clones.

Clones were sequenced by immunoSEQ multiplex PCR, and TCRdb holds only the in-frame ones, with some missing. Of 25,000 to 35,000 clones listed, approximately 80% are singletons. The unexposed donors gave CD4+ T cells in about 2010-2019, prior to COVID-19. CD4+ T cells were isolated from the cells after nine to eleven days of culture. Sequenced input: CD4+ T cells from PBMCs, cultured in vitro. The TCR was taken from a human donor in good health. The rearrangement uses TRBV19 and TRBJ1-1; D perhaps matches TRBD1 (5 bases). The CDR3 loop is CASSIPQGEANTEAFF. The CDR3 coding sequence is TGTGCCAGTAGTATTCCGCAGGGAGAGGCGAACACTGAAGCTTTCTTT.